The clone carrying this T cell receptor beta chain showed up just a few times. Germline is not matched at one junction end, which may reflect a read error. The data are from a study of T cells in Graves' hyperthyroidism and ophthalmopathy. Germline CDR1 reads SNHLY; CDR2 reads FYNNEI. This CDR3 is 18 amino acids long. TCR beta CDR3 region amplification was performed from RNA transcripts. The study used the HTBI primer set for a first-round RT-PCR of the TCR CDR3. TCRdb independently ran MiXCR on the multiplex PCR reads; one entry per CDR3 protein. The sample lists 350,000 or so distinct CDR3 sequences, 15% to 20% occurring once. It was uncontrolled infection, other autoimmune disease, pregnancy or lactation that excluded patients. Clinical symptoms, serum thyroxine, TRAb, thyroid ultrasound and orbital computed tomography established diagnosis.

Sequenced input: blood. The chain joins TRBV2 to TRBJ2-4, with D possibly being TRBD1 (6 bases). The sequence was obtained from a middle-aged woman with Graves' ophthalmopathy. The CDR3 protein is CASNEVPGRGRTKNIQYF. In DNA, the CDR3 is TGTGCCAGCAATGAAGTTCCGGGCAGGGGAAGGACCAAAAACATTCAGTACTTC.